This is a list of T cell receptor beta chains from one sample in a study of blood T cell repertoires in COVID-19. The assay was immunoSEQ multiplex PCR, and TCRdb's table has in-frame clones only and misses some. This table holds 200,000 or so clones, roughly 79% found once. Sequencing was done on a sample of peripheral blood. The receptors were gathered from a man aged 55-75 years with active or convalescent COVID-19. CDR3s include the opening cysteine and the closing phenylalanine or tryptophan. D genes are given only for firm matches. The listing skips clone size in some rows; elsewhere it reads once, few, many or a size class.

TRBV7-3	-	-	TRBJ1-6	TGTGCCAGCAGCCAGGTGTATAATTCACCCCTCCACTTT	CASSQVYNSPLHF
TRBV7-3	-	-	TRBJ2-2	TGTGCCAGCAGCGAGGTGGACACCCGGAGAGGCGGGGAGCTGTTTTTT	CASSEVDTRRGGELFF
TRBV7-9	-	-	TRBJ1-1	TGTGCCAGCAGCTTAGCGAGGGAGAACACTGAAGCTTTCTTT	CASSLARENTEAFF
TRBV6-5	-	-	TRBJ2-7	TGTGCCAGCAGTTACACCAGACAGGTCTACGAGCAGTACTTC	CASSYTRQVYEQYF
TRBV7-8	TRBD1	-	TRBJ2-3	TGTGCCAGCAGCATCAGGACAGGGCGCACAGATACGCAGTATTTT	CASSIRTGRTDTQYF
TRBV9	TRBD2	-	TRBJ2-3	TGTGCCAGCAGCCCAGGGACTAGCGGGAAAGGGGCAGATACGCAGTATTTT	CASSPGTSGKGADTQYF
TRBV10-3	-	-	TRBJ1-2	TGTGCCATCAGTGGGACGGTGACACCCGAGGGTTCAGATGGCTACACCTTC	CAISGTVTPEGSDGYTF
TRBV9	TRBD1	few	TRBJ2-7	TGTGCCAGCAGCCGACAGGGAGCCATGGCCTACGAGCAGTACTTC	CASSRQGAMAYEQYF
TRBV19	TRBD2	-	TRBJ2-1	TGTGCCAGTAGTACGGGAGGGGGCAATGAGCAGTTCTTC	CASSTGGGNEQFF
TRBV3-1/TRBV3-2	TRBD1	few	TRBJ2-1	TGTGCCAGCAGCCGGCCCGACAGGGTACATGAGCAGTTCTTC	CASSRPDRVHEQFF
TRBV29-1	-	-	TRBJ2-7	TGCAGCGTTGCCTGGACTCTTAACTCCTACGAGCAGTACTTC	CSVAWTLNSYEQYF
TRBV7-3	TRBD1	-	TRBJ1-2	TGTGCCAGCAGCTTCGGTAGGGGGCAAGGCTACACCTTC	CASSFGRGQGYTF
TRBV30	-	many	TRBJ2-1	TGTGCCCGGAGTTCCGACAGTGGCTACAATGAGCAGTTCTTC	CARSSDSGYNEQFF
TRBV28	-	once	TRBJ1-1	TGTGCCAGCAGCCTCACGGGGGGGCTTCGGGCTTTCTTT	CASSLTGGLRAFF
TRBV10-3	-	few	TRBJ2-2	TGTGCCATCAGTGAGTTTGTGGACAGAACCGGGGAGCTGTTTTTT	CAISEFVDRTGELFF
TRBV3-1/TRBV3-2	-	-	TRBJ2-1	TGTGCCAGCAGCCAAGAGAAAGCGGGTTGGAACAATGAGCAGTTCTTC	CASSQEKAGWNNEQFF
TRBV19	-	-	TRBJ2-3	TGTGCCAGTAGTTTGGAACAGGGGACTTCTAGCACAGATACGCAGTATTTT	CASSLEQGTSSTDTQYF
TRBV6-6	TRBD1	-	TRBJ2-3	TGTGCCAGCAGTACAGGGGGCGCAGATACGCAGTATTTT	CASSTGGADTQYF
TRBV6-2/TRBV6-3	TRBD1	-	TRBJ1-5	TGTGCCAGCAGTTCCATCGGGACAGGGGGCGCAGGGAGCAATCAGCCCCAGCATTTT	CASSSIGTGGAGSNQPQHF
TRBV24-1	-	-	TRBJ2-7	TGTGCCACCAGTTCGGGCTACGAGCAGTACTTC	CATSSGYEQYF
TRBV9	TRBD1	few	TRBJ2-7	TGTGCCAGCAGCGAGGACAGGGGATCTTCCTACGAGCAGTACTTC	CASSEDRGSSYEQYF
TRBV4-2	TRBD2	-	TRBJ2-7	TGTGCCAGCAGCCAAGCCCTAGCGGGAGGGCCAAACGAGCAGTACTTC	CASSQALAGGPNEQYF
TRBV20-1	-	-	TRBJ1-6	TGCAGTGCTAGTTCTGGGGGCGGTTCACCCCTCCACTTT	CSASSGGGSPLHF
TRBV28	TRBD1	-	TRBJ1-6	TGTGCCAGCCCACGGCCCCGGGACAGGGTGAGTAGGGCCTCACCCCTCCACTTT	CASPRPRDRVSRASPLHF
TRBV27	TRBD1	-	TRBJ2-7	TGTGCCAGCAGTACCTTTCGACAGGGATCCGAGCAGTACTTC	CASSTFRQGSEQYF
TRBV19	-	-	TRBJ2-1	TGTGCCAGTAGTATGGGCTCACGCTCCTACAATGAGCAGTTCTTC	CASSMGSRSYNEQFF
TRBV20-1	-	-	TRBJ1-1	TGCAGTGCTAGACAGAACACTGAAGCTTTCTTT	CSARQNTEAFF
TRBV5-1	TRBD1	once	TRBJ1-5	TGCGCCAGCAGTTGGACAGGGGATCAGCCCCAGCATTTT	CASSWTGDQPQHF
TRBV30	-	-	TRBJ1-5	TGTGCCTGGAGTGTAAGTAGGGGATCAGGCCAGCCCCAGCATTTT	CAWSVSRGSGQPQHF
TRBV23-1	TRBD1	few	TRBJ1-5	TGCGCCAGCAGTCAAGTGGGCGACAGGGGGGTCAGCAATCAGCCCCAGCATTTT	CASSQVGDRGVSNQPQHF
TRBV23-1	TRBD1	-	TRBJ1-4	TGCGCCAGCAGTCAGTCCGACAGGGGTCGTGAAAAACTGTTTTTT	CASSQSDRGREKLFF
TRBV19	TRBD1	-	TRBJ1-5	TGTGCCAGCCTGAGGCCGACCGGGACAGGGTTCAATCAGCCCCAGCATTTT	CASLRPTGTGFNQPQHF
TRBV5-4	TRBD2	-	TRBJ2-7	TGTGCCAGCAGCGGGCCCGGGACTAGTCTATCCGACGAGCAGTACTTC	CASSGPGTSLSDEQYF
TRBV29-1	-	few	TRBJ1-2	TGCAGCGTTACAGGAGCTGGCTACACCTTC	CSVTGAGYTF
TRBV7-2	TRBD1	-	TRBJ1-3	TGTGCCAGCAGCTCGGACAGGGTGAACACCATATATTTT	CASSSDRVNTIYF
TRBV15	TRBD2	-	TRBJ2-7	TGTGCCACCACCCCGGGACTAGCGGGAGTTGAGCAGTACTTC	CATTPGLAGVEQYF
TRBV4-2	TRBD1	-	TRBJ2-7	TGTGCCAGCAGCCAAGAGAACAGGGGGAACTACGAGCAGTACTTC	CASSQENRGNYEQYF
TRBV3-1/TRBV3-2	TRBD1	-	TRBJ1-2	TGTGCCAGCAGCCAAGATTCCGGACAGGGCAATGGCTACACCTTC	CASSQDSGQGNGYTF
TRBV24-1	-	-	TRBJ1-1	TGTGCCACCAGCGGAGGGGTCATGAACACTGAAGCTTTCTTT	CATSGGVMNTEAFF
TRBV9	-	-	TRBJ2-3	TGTGCCAGCAGCGTAGCGCCTGGGGGGGCCACAGATACGCAGTATTTT	CASSVAPGGATDTQYF
TRBV7-2	TRBD2	-	TRBJ2-7	TGTGCCAGCAGCTTTAGCAGCGGGAGACACGAGCAGTACTTC	CASSFSSGRHEQYF
TRBV11-2	TRBD1	-	TRBJ2-7	TGTGCCAGCAGCCTCCCGGGACAGGTATTCGAGCAGTACTTC	CASSLPGQVFEQYF
TRBV6-1	-	-	TRBJ1-2	TGTGCCAGCAGTGAAGACCGGGACTTATCGGGCTACACCTTC	CASSEDRDLSGYTF
TRBV19	-	-	TRBJ1-6	TGTGCCAGTAGTATAGATATGGCTCCTGATTCACCCCTCCACTTT	CASSIDMAPDSPLHF
TRBV18	TRBD1	-	TRBJ2-2	TGTGCCAGCTCACCACCGGGTTTTTGGACAGGAGACACCGGGGAGCTGTTTTTT	CASSPPGFWTGDTGELFF
TRBV21-1	-	-	TRBJ2-5	TGTGCCAGCGAAGCGGGCTTCGGGGGGACCCAGTACTTC	CASEAGFGGTQYF
TRBV18	TRBD2	few	TRBJ2-3	TGTGCCAGCCGAGCGGGAGTGGCAGATACGCAGTATTTT	CASRAGVADTQYF
TRBV18	TRBD2	-	TRBJ2-1	TGTGCCAGCTCACCACTAGCGGGAGTATCCTACAATGAGCAGTTCTTC	CASSPLAGVSYNEQFF
TRBV28	TRBD1	-	TRBJ1-4	TGTGCCAGCAGTTCCCCCCAGGGGGCGACTGAAAAACTGTTTTTT	CASSSPQGATEKLFF
TRBV24-1	-	-	TRBJ2-3	TGTGCCACCAGTGTCTTCAACAGGGATATGACAGATACGCAGTATTTT	CATSVFNRDMTDTQYF
TRBV28	TRBD2	few	TRBJ2-5	TGTGCCAGCAGTATACTAGCGGGAGAGACCCAGTACTTC	CASSILAGETQYF
TRBV10-3	-	-	TRBJ1-2	TGTGCCATCAGTGAGATCGGACTCAGGGGCCACTATGGCTACACCTTC	CAISEIGLRGHYGYTF
TRBV6-6	TRBD2	once	TRBJ2-2	TGTGCCAGCAGCCCCTCGGGGGGAAACACCGGGGAGCTGTTTTTT	CASSPSGGNTGELFF
TRBV27	TRBD2	-	TRBJ2-2	TGTGCCAGCAGTCCACTGGGACTAGCGGGCCTTACCGGGGAGCTGTTTTTT	CASSPLGLAGLTGELFF